This T cell receptor beta chain was recovered during a study of T cells after yellow fever vaccination (dated by TCRdb to between 2017 and 2020). About the full investigation: Libraries from fractions with low cell numbers were prepared with the SMART-Seq v4 Ultra Low Input RNA kit. To follow T-cell clones before and after primary and booster YFV17D yellow fever vaccination, bulk TCR alpha and beta repertoires were sequenced over time. Two healthy male donors, one aged 18 to 30 and one aged 30 to 40 years, were included in the cohort. Blood was drawn at multiple timepoints before and after primary and secondary immunization, with bulk PBMC replicates and cell subsets isolated. Study-wide findings and limitations: Because the study included only a couple of donors, the extent to which the findings can be generalized is limited. Compared with the primary T-cell response, the secondary T-cell response was weaker but faster, peaking on day 5 rather than day 15. A small fraction of clonotypes appeared in both the CD4 and CD8 compartments, likely as a result of convergent recombination. After the booster, most of the clones that had expanded following primary vaccination were detected again (around 97% of CD4 and 80% to 90% of CD8), which suggests that memory was broadly maintained. Computational filtering was needed because FACS-sorted repertoires could contain abundant contaminating clonotypes from the bulk population.

This specimen's treatment or condition label, per the study, means: live attenuated yellow fever vaccine strain. At each blood-draw timepoint, two biological replicates of bulk PBMCs were obtained. PBMCs were isolated from peripheral blood using a standard Ficoll-Paque protocol. TriZol was used to extract RNA from bulk PBMCs, CD4 and CD8 fractions, and dextramer-positive and dextramer-negative fractions. This sample was sequenced with an Illumina NovaSeq 6000. TCR cDNA was synthesized by 5'RACE template switching, which introduced a universal primer site and unique molecular identifiers. cDNA synthesis was primed from both the TCR alpha and TCR beta constant segments. Two PCR steps were used to amplify libraries, with sample barcodes and sequencing adapters being added in the second step. Sequencing of libraries was done on Illumina HiSeq 2500 (2x100 bp) or NovaSeq (2x150 bp). Per the source publication's procedure: Reads were demultiplexed and collapsed into UMI consensus sequences with MIGEC, and V(D)J alignment was performed with MiXCR. Using edgeR on replicate PBMC samples, clonotypes were called vaccine-responding if FDR was below 0.01 and the log2 fold change was above 5 up to day 15. CD4 or CD8 identity was assigned to each bulk clonotype according to whether the clonotype was present at higher abundance in the sequenced CD4 repertoire or the sequenced CD8 repertoire. TCRdb reprocessing: public reads trimmed at Q25 with fastp, clones called with MiXCR, in-frame beta chains kept. One record per CDR3 amino acid sequence lists the most common genes and DNA. The V and J calls and clone size are TCRdb's, not the authors'. The sample data list 350,000 to 550,000 distinct CDR3 sequences, and about 19% of these were observed just once. The top ten hold roughly 19% of the sample.

For this clonotype: The target of this receptor is not known. No per-base quality is available; no much larger clone lies one base away.

V was cut back by 3 bases and J by 2 bases, leaving a gap of 13 bases between them. CDR1 and CDR2 were assigned from the germline V gene as KGHSH and LQKENI. The CDR3 starts with the cysteine, ends with the phenylalanine, and has 15 residues. The entry retains the CDR3 DNA only, 45 bases that are in frame from base 1. This receptor was identified in a man between 18 and 35 years old who received the YFV17D yellow fever vaccine. The chain was built from TRBV18 and TRBJ1-2, with the D gene call left open. The material was PBMCs, obtained before the yellow fever booster vaccination. The sequenced DNA: TGTGCCAGCTCACCCGCTTTAGGCGGCAACTATGGCTACACCTTC. It specifies CASSPALGGNYGYTF.